This T cell receptor (beta chain) was sequenced during a study of OX40 agonist ivuxolimab in advanced cancers. Study in general: Patients undergoing dose escalation presented with hepatocellular carcinoma, melanoma, renal cell or head and neck cancer. Antecedent anti-PD-1, anti-PD-L1 or anti-CTLA-4 therapy was permissible, with about 40% having received some. The study's findings and limits: In the expanded peripheral T cells, antigen specificity was never determined.

TCRdb keeps only in-frame clones here, not all; method: immunoSEQ multiplex PCR. The sample has about 89,000 clones; 70% to 90% are singletons. A word on this clone: Its target is not known.

CDR1 is LGHNA, CDR2 YNFKEQ, per germline. The CDR3 has 16 residues. V was clipped by 2 bases and J by 5 bases; unmatched bases: 8. The receptor's source is an adult with an advanced solid tumor such as melanoma, head and neck, liver or kidney cancer. V is TRBV4-2 and J is TRBJ2-5; 10 nucleotides match TRBD2. This specimen consisted of CD4+ or CD8+ T cells sorted from blood, obtained in a trial of the OX40 agonist ivuxolimab. The DNA for the CDR3 is TGTGCCAGCAGCCAAAGCGGGGGGGCCGAGGGGGAGACCCAGTACTTC. Residues: CASSQSGGAEGETQYF.